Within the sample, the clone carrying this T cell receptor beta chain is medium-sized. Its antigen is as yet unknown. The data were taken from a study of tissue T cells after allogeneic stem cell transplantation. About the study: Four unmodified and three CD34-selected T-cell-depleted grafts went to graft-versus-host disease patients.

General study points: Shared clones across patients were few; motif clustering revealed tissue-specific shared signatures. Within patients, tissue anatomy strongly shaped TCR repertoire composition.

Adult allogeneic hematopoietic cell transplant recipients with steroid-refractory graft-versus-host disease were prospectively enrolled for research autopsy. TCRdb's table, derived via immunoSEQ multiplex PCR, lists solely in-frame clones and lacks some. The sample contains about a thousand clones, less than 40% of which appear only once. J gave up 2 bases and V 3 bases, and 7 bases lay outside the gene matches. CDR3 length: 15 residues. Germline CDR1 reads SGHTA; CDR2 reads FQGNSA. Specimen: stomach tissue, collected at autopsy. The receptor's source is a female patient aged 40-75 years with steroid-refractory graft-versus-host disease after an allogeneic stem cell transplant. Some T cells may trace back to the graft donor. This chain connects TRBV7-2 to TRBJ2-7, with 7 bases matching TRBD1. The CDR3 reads CASSFSGTEPYEQYF. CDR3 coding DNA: TGTGCCAGCAGCTTTTCCGGGACAGAGCCCTACGAGCAGTACTTC.